Listed here are 29 T cell receptor beta chains from one sample, sequenced in a study of shared clonotypes between healthy human individuals. Produced via immunoSEQ multiplex PCR; TCRdb's table is partial and in-frame only. Found here are 550,000 to 600,000 clones, about 80% of them singletons; the top ten hold more than 10%. Sequencing was carried out using PBMCs. These receptors all come from a middle-aged woman in good health. Some clones in this sample may be carry-over from other donors' samples.

Regarding this clone: The junction departs from the called germline gene at one end, perhaps through a read error. This sequence joins TRBV5-6 and TRBJ1-2, with a tentative D call TRBD1 (5 bases). The germline CDR1 and CDR2 sequences are SGHDT and YYEEEE. The CDR3 spans 16 residues. As DNA, the CDR3 is TGTGCCGGCAGCTTGGGCCCCGGGACCCCCGGGGGGGGCTACACCTTC. Its translation: CAGSLGPGTPGGGYTF.

The V and J genes are TRBV7-9 and TRBJ2-6; no clear D gene. The V and J ends lost 1 base and 0 bases respectively, with 16 bases between them. This CDR3 spans 19 amino acids. Looked up from germline, CDR1 is SEHNR and CDR2 is FQNEAQ (reference sequence). The CDR3 reads CASSLESGVFYSGANVLTF. The CDR3 coding sequence is TGTGCCAGCAGCTTAGAGAGTGGAGTCTTTTACTCTGGGGCCAACGTCCTGACTTTC.

Details on this clone: The same CDR3 arises from other DNA sequences in this sample as well. The chain recombines TRBV5-5 with TRBJ1-4, with no clear D. V was pared by 1 base and J by 0 bases, with 7 bases between. The length of the CDR3 is 15 residues. The germline V gene encodes CDR1 SGHKS and CDR2 YYEKEE (reference sequence). CDR3 region: CASSLTDATNEKLFF. The CDR3 DNA reads TGTGCCAGCAGCTTGACAGACGCAACTAATGAAAAACTGTTTTTT.

This clone was observed a handful of times. The rearrangement links TRBV2 to TRBJ2-1; 7 bases are shared with TRBD2. The CDR3 spans 14 residues. V lost 6 bases, J lost 4 bases, and 6 bases stayed unmatched. CDR1 is SNHLY and CDR2 is FYNNEI in the germline V gene. CDR3 nucleotide sequence: TGTGCCAGCAGGGGGACTACACAGTACAATGAGCAGTTCTTC. This codes for CASRGTTQYNEQFF. The whole variable domain, remainder taken from reference TRBV2 and TRBJ2-1, is EPEVTQTPSHQVTQMGQEVILRCVPISNHLYFYWYRQILGQKVEFLVSFYNNEISEKSEIFDDQFSVERPDGSNFTLKIRSTKLEDSAMYFCASRGTTQYNEQFFGPGTRLTVL.

In this sample, this clone turned up a few times. This sequence joins TRBV30 and TRBJ1-5, with a tentative D call TRBD1 (6 bases). Looked up from germline, CDR1 is GTSNPN and CDR2 is SVGIG (reference sequence). Between the trimmed V and J ends, which lost 5 bases and 2 bases, there was a span of 13 bases. CDR3 length: 14 residues. CDR3 coding DNA: TGTGCCTGGTCGCCTGGGGGCGGCAATCAGCCCCAGCATTTT. This sequence encodes CAWSPGGGNQPQHF.

The chain joins TRBV14 to TRBJ2-5, with TRBD2 matching 8 bases. Germline CDR1 is SGHDN and CDR2 is FVKESK. The CDR3 is 14 residues long. J was trimmed by 1 base and V by 4 bases; bases with no gene match: 2. The CDR3 DNA reads as TGTGCCAGCAGCCTAGCGGGGCCCCAAGAGACCCAGTACTTC. It yields the protein CASSLAGPQETQYF.

The chain recombines TRBV9 with TRBJ2-5; D is undetermined. CDR1 is SGDLS and CDR2 is YYNGEE in the germline V gene. This CDR3 spans 13 amino acids. The germline V and J ends were trimmed by 2 bases and 5 bases, with 10 bases remaining between them. The DNA for the CDR3 is TGTGCCAGCAGCGTGGGCAATTGGGAGACCCAGTACTTC. Protein sequence: CASSVGNWETQYF. The variable domain in full, with the rest retrieved from reference TRBV9 and TRBJ2-5, is DSGVTQTPKHLITATGQRVTLRCSPRSGDLSVYWYQQSLDQGLQFLIQYYNGEERAKGNILERFSAQQFPDLHSELNLSSLELGDSALYFCASSVGNWETQYFGPGTRLLVL.

This rearrangement joins TRBV9 to TRBJ2-2; unclear D gene. This CDR3 is built from 15 residues. The germline gives CDR1 SGDLS, CDR2 YYNGEE. V shed 1 base and J shed 2 bases, with 9 bases lying between them. The CDR3 DNA reads TGTGCCAGCAGCGTACGGGCGGACAACACCGGGGAGCTGTTTTTT. This codes for CASSVRADNTGELFF.

The sample holds one count of this clone. The J gene is TRBJ2-1, the V gene TRBV19; a possible D gene is TRBD2 (6 bases). Germline-derived CDR1 and CDR2 are LNHDA and SQIVND (reference sequence). This CDR3 has 16 amino acids. The V and J ends lost 5 bases and 3 bases respectively, with 17 bases between them. CDR3 residues: CASSPKGRRFYNEQFF. In DNA, the CDR3 is TGTGCCAGTAGTCCGAAAGGGAGGCGCTTCTACAATGAGCAGTTCTTC.

The chain employs TRBV9 and TRBJ2-1, with TRBD2 matching over 8 bases. The germline V gene has CDR1 SGDLS and CDR2 YYNGEE. V shed 0 bases, J shed 6 bases, and the junction held 5 bases outside the gene matches. There are 15 residues in the CDR3. Here the CDR3 reads CASSVDGRAPNEQFF. CDR3 bases: TGTGCCAGCAGCGTAGACGGGAGGGCCCCCAATGAGCAGTTCTTC.

J is TRBJ1-2 and V is TRBV9; D remains unclear. Germline V lookup: CDR1 SGDLS, CDR2 YYNGEE. The CDR3 covers 11 residues. The ends were cut back, 3 bases at V and 6 bases at J, with 6 bases in the middle. CDR3 in amino acids: CASSASDGYTF. In DNA form, the CDR3 reads TGTGCCAGCAGCGCTAGTGATGGCTACACCTTC.

The chain employs TRBV19 and TRBJ2-7; D remains ambiguous. The CDR3 has 14 residues. V was cut by 5 bases and J by 2 bases, with 13 bases left in between. CDR1 LNHDA and CDR2 SQIVND come from the germline V gene (reference sequence). The CDR3 sequence is CASSFPGRTYEQYF. CDR3 nucleotide sequence: TGTGCCAGTAGTTTTCCGGGCCGTACCTACGAGCAGTACTTC.

The chain joins TRBV29-1 to TRBJ2-1; D gene unclear. This CDR3 spans 17 amino acids. Trimming removed 7 bases from V and 5 bases from J, with 27 bases in between. Germline CDR1 SQVTM, CDR2 ANQGSEA. The CDR3 nucleotides read TGCAGCGGCCTAAAAGTAGGCGGCTACCCCCTGAACAATGAGCAGTTCTTC. This encodes CSGLKVGGYPLNNEQFF.

This clone came up once. The genes are TRBV6-5 and TRBJ2-1; 10 bases match TRBD2. Trimming took 7 bases from V and 4 from J; bases not matched to a gene: 4. The germline gives CDR1 MNHEY, CDR2 SVGAGI. The length of the CDR3 is 14 residues. The CDR3 DNA sequence: TGTGCCAGCACATGGACTAGCGGTTACAATGAGCAGTTCTTC. It yields the protein CASTWTSGYNEQFF.

The rearrangement joins TRBV7-9 to TRBJ1-1; TRBD1 aligns across 8 bases. V shed 4 bases and J 4 bases; nucleotides not matched to a gene: 8. The CDR3 spans 15 residues. In germline, CDR1 is SEHNR, CDR2 FQNEAQ (reference sequence). CDR3: CASSWGAGGGTEAFF. CDR3 nucleotides: TGTGCCAGCAGCTGGGGAGCAGGGGGCGGCACTGAAGCTTTCTTT.

As for this clone: With only one base between it and a far larger clone, this is likely a read error. V and J are TRBV29-1 and TRBJ1-2; D gene uncertain. Germline values: CDR1 SQVTM, CDR2 ANQGSEA. The CDR3 contains 10 residues. The DNA for the CDR3 is TGCAGCTTGTCGAGGGATGGCCACACCTTC. It is translated as CSLSRDGHTF.

The chain's CDR3 is CASSSAGAPDNYEQYF. Here the CDR3 DNA reads TGTGCCAGCAGTTCTGCGGGGGCACCCGACAACTACGAGCAGTACTTC. The genes are TRBV28 and TRBJ2-7; the D gene is possibly TRBD2 (7 bases). In germline, CDR1 is MDHEN, CDR2 SYDVKM. V lost 4 bases, J lost 3 bases, and 19 bases lay in between. CDR3 length: 16 residues.

The chain has TRBV2 and TRBJ2-2, with TRBD1 matching 11 bases. CDR1 is SNHLY, CDR2 FYNNEI, per germline. CDR3 length: 16 amino acids. V lost 5 bases and J lost 4; bases outside the gene matches: 6. The CDR3 sequence is CASSSGTGGLTGELFF. CDR3 in DNA: TGTGCCAGCAGTTCCGGGACAGGGGGACTCACCGGGGAGCTGTTTTTT. Looking up the rest from reference TRBV2 and TRBJ2-2 gives the full variable domain: EPEVTQTPSHQVTQMGQEVILRCVPISNHLYFYWYRQILGQKVEFLVSFYNNEISEKSEIFDDQFSVERPDGSNFTLKIRSTKLEDSAMYFCASSSGTGGLTGELFFGEGSRLTVL.

The chain combines TRBV28 with TRBJ1-2; 7 positions agree with TRBD1. Germline CDR1 and CDR2: MDHEN and SYDVKM. J was trimmed by 4 bases and V by 3 bases; bases with no gene match: 5. The CDR3 sequence is 14 residues long. Here the CDR3 reads CASSLEGQPYGYTF. CDR3 coding DNA: TGTGCCAGCAGTTTGGAGGGACAGCCCTATGGCTACACCTTC.

The rearrangement joins TRBV10-2 to TRBJ2-1; D may be TRBD1 or TRBD2 (6 bases each). This CDR3 has 15 residues. The germline V gene has CDR1 WSHSY and CDR2 SAAADI. Trimming removed 6 bases at V and 0 bases at J, with 12 bases between. The CDR3 sequence: CASRGAGSSYNEQFF. The CDR3 nucleotides are TGCGCCAGCAGGGGGGCGGGGAGCTCCTACAATGAGCAGTTCTTC.

The genes are TRBV6-6 and TRBJ2-3; 12 bases fit TRBD2. The CDR3 is 15 residues long. The germline V gene has CDR1 MNHNY and CDR2 SVGAGI (reference sequence). Trimming cost V 2 bases and J 6 bases; bases outside gene matches: 3. The CDR3: CASSYPTSGGDTQYF. CDR3 bases: TGTGCCAGCAGTTACCCCACTAGCGGGGGGGATACGCAGTATTTT.

Only one count was recorded for this clone. The chain joins TRBV21-1 to TRBJ2-7; the DNA was not compared with TRBD2, the D call given in the table. TRBV21-1 is classified as a pseudogene. The CDR3 length is 18 residues. The CDR3 sequence: CASTCVGLAGVWSHEQYF. In nucleotides, the CDR3 is TGTGCCAGCACCTGCGTGGGGCTAGCGGGAGTATGGAGTCACGAGCAGTACTTC.

This chain uses TRBV28 with TRBJ1-4, with 8 positions matching TRBD1. The CDR3 covers 16 residues. The ends lost 3 bases at V and 7 bases at J; junction bases unmatched: 10. In germline, CDR1 is MDHEN, CDR2 SYDVKM. The DNA for the CDR3 is TGTGCCAGCAGTTTGCCGCAGGGGGCGATTTCTGAAAAACTGTTTTTT. Residues: CASSLPQGAISEKLFF.

This sequence joins TRBV4-1 and TRBJ1-2; the D is unclear. The CDR3 has 16 amino acids. The V gene's germline CDR1 is MGHRA and CDR2 YSYEKL. V was pared by 0 bases and J by 3 bases, with 14 bases between. This chain's CDR3 is CASSQEQTQPYYGYTF. CDR3 DNA sequence: TGCGCCAGCAGCCAAGAGCAAACACAACCCTACTATGGCTACACCTTC.

The chain recombines TRBV9 with TRBJ2-2; 7 bases align to TRBD2. V was pared by 5 bases and J by 2 bases, with 15 bases of the junction left unmatched. CDR1 SGDLS and CDR2 YYNGEE come from the germline V gene. The CDR3 contains 18 residues. In DNA, the CDR3 is TGTGCCAGCAGTACGACCCGGGGCGGGAGACGTAACACCGGGGAGCTGTTTTTT. It codes for CASSTTRGGRRNTGELFF.

The chain recombines TRBV28 with TRBJ1-5; possibly TRBD1 for D (6 bases). This CDR3 has 16 residues. Germline values: CDR1 MDHEN, CDR2 SYDVKM. V lost 6 bases, J lost 7 bases, and 22 bases lay in between. CDR3 region: CASSPWEGGFRQPQHF. The CDR3 DNA reads as TGTGCCAGCAGCCCCTGGGAGGGGGGGTTTAGGCAGCCCCAGCATTTT.

This clone was seen more than once but under ten times. V gene TRBV7-2 combines with J gene TRBJ2-6; the match to TRBD1 covers 10 bases. This CDR3 comprises 17 residues. V was clipped by 4 bases and J by 3 bases; unmatched bases: 6. Germline assignment: CDR1 SGHTA and CDR2 FQGNSA. This CDR3 is CASSSGTGEYGANVLTF. The CDR3 nucleotides read TGTGCCAGCAGCTCCGGGACAGGGGAATATGGGGCCAACGTCCTGACTTTC.

The chain couples TRBV19 to TRBJ1-1, with D unresolved. The germline CDR1 and CDR2 sequences are LNHDA and SQIVND (reference sequence). The V gene lost 3 bases and the J gene lost 2 bases, with 13 bases spanning the gap. This CDR3 has 15 residues. The CDR3 sequence is CASSISVGRNTEAFF. Written as DNA, the CDR3 is TGTGCCAGTAGTATTTCGGTGGGCAGAAACACTGAAGCTTTCTTT.

This clone is a singleton in its sample. The chain combines TRBV10-2 with TRBJ2-3; 14 bases align to TRBD2. The CDR3 sequence is 17 residues long. Germline V gene lookup returns CDR1 WSHSY and CDR2 SAAADI. V trimming: 6 bases; J trimming: 0 bases; junction bases outside the gene matches: 5. CDR3 sequence (DNA): TGCGCCAGCAGCCGGACTAGCGGGAGGTCTAGCACAGATACGCAGTATTTT. Amino acids: CASSRTSGRSSTDTQYF.